Listed below are T cell receptor beta chains from one sample, sequenced in a study of blood T cells in healthy people across ages. TCRdb re-analysed the 5' RACE reads in MiXCR, keeping a single row per CDR3 protein. The sample lists approximately 800,000 distinct CDR3 sequences, around 25% occurring once. The sample was also linked to a second study, of T cells of mothers and their children.

Sequencing used blood. These receptors all come from a boy aged 5-17 years in good health. Both conserved end residues are part of each CDR3.

>TRBV11-2
CASSLDLSEQYF
>TRBV20-1
CSAKYMDTQYF
>TRBV7-2
CASSLGKAGYTF
>TRBV7-9
CASSDGTSGRSGEQYF
>TRBV12-3/TRBV12-4
CASRDRDGADNEQFF
>TRBV2
CASSVGGSTDIQYF
>TRBV7-2
CASSLAVLGRNQPQHF
>TRBV5-5
CASSGTSGREGEQFF
>TRBV7-2
CASSPQWGAYNEQFF
>TRBV20-1
CSAQGRNGVYNEQFF
>TRBV29-1
CSVEGQGINEKLFF
>TRBV28
CASSFNSGSGTDTQYF
>TRBV12-3/TRBV12-4
CASALFPGTTSGEQFF
>TRBV4-3
CASSPYLGNSHEQYF
>TRBV20-1
CSARRGTYGYTF
>TRBV9
CASSVEGAQISTDTQYF
>TRBV20-1
CSAITSGGHEQYF
>TRBV20-1
CSARDIAERSYEQYF
>TRBV29-1
CSVEGYPRDRAYNEQFF
>TRBV5-1
CASSLDGTGRTEAFF
>TRBV20-1
CSARAGFYEQYF